This T cell receptor beta chain was captured by sequencing in a study of shared clonotypes between healthy human individuals. The overall study: The study used three CD4 naive, three CD4 memory, two CD8 naive and one CD8 memory plate per donor.

Study outcomes and limitations: Only blood underwent sampling, and tissue repertoires likely differ.

The junction had 9 bases not matched to a gene; V was cut back by 0 bases and J by 3 bases. The CDR3 consists of 17 residues. The germline CDR1 and CDR2 sequences are SGHAT and FQNNGV. About this clone itself: Its antigen is not known.

At deep level, the assay was performed. Generated by immunoSEQ multiplex PCR, the TCRdb table keeps only in-frame clones and is missing some. The data show approximately 500,000 clones, almost 97% seen once. The sequence was collected from a young woman in good health. This chain connects TRBV11-2 to TRBJ2-5; 8 bases are shared with TRBD2. The sequencing sample was made of naive CD4+ T cells sorted from blood. Subset described: CD45RA+ positively selected. The CDR3 sequence: CASSLESVSGEKETQYF. In DNA form, the CDR3 reads TGTGCCAGCAGCTTAGAAAGTGTTAGCGGGGAAAAAGAGACCCAGTACTTC.